These T cell receptor beta chains were read from a single sample in a study of CD8 T cells in Susac syndrome. TCRdb re-called the immunoSEQ multiplex PCR reads through MiXCR, storing one row per CDR3 protein. This sample has approximately 180,000 distinct CDR3 sequences, with approximately 94% found just once. Source material: CD4+ T cells from PBMCs. All receptors derive from a human donor with multiple sclerosis. The CDR3 runs from the conserved cysteine through the conserved F or W. Each record gives: J gene, V gene, CDR3 length, D gene, clone size, CDR3 DNA, CDR3 protein. D genes are given only for firm matches. Clone size is given for some rows only: seen once, a few or many times, or a class if the clone is expanded.

>TRBJ2-1|TRBV3-1|13|.|.
TGTGCCAGCGGGGGGGCAGGGTACAATGAGCAGTTCTTC
CASGGAGYNEQFF
>TRBJ2-3|TRBV18|13|.|.
TGTGCCAGCGGACCGGGGGGCACAGATACGCAGTATTTT
CASGPGGTDTQYF
>TRBJ1-2|TRBV5-1|14|TRBD1|.
TGCGCCAGCAGACTAGGACAGGGAGGCTATGGCTACACCTTC
CASRLGQGGYGYTF
>TRBJ2-1|TRBV7-9|16|.|.
TGTGCCAGCAGCCACAGACAGGTCCCATCTTACAATGAGCAGTTCTTC
CASSHRQVPSYNEQFF
>TRBJ1-6|TRBV20-1|14|.|.
TGCAGTGCTACCGACAGCAACTATAATTCACCCCTCCACTTT
CSATDSNYNSPLHF
>TRBJ1-2|TRBV18|15|.|.
TGTGCCAGCTCACCACCCGGCCGGGCCCCCCATGGCTACACCTTC
CASSPPGRAPHGYTF
>TRBJ2-7|TRBV5-1|13|.|.
TGCGCCAGCAGCAGGGACTGGCCCTACGAGCAGTACTTC
CASSRDWPYEQYF
>TRBJ1-2|TRBV29-1|12|TRBD1|.
TGCAGCGTTGATGGGACAGGTCTGGGCTACACCTTC
CSVDGTGLGYTF
>TRBJ2-1|TRBV5-1|14|TRBD2|.
TGCGCCAGCAGCTTGCGGCGGGGGTCGGATGAGCAGTTCTTC
CASSLRRGSDEQFF
>TRBJ2-7|TRBV9|15|.|.
TGTGCCAGCAGCGTAGGACGAGGGGGGAGCTACGAGCAGTACTTC
CASSVGRGGSYEQYF
>TRBJ2-7|TRBV5-6|15|.|.
TGTGCCAGCAGCCCTACAGGATTCGCAACCTACGAGCAGTACTTC
CASSPTGFATYEQYF
>TRBJ1-2|TRBV29-1|12|.|.
TGCAGCTGTACAACCAGCGTCTATGGCTACACCTTC
CSCTTSVYGYTF
>TRBJ2-3|TRBV20-1|14|.|.
TGCAGTGCTAGCCGAGAGCCTAGCCCAGATACGCAGTATTTT
CSASREPSPDTQYF
>TRBJ1-5|TRBV15|14|.|.
TGTGCCACCAGCAGAGATACCTACGATCGGCCCCAGCATTTT
CATSRDTYDRPQHF
>TRBJ2-1|TRBV24-1|17|.|.
TGTGCCACCAGTGATGGGGACTGGCCTTTCTTGAACAATGAGCAGTTCTTC
CATSDGDWPFLNNEQFF
>TRBJ1-3|TRBV20-1|14|.|.
TGCAGTGCTAGGCAGGGATCTTCCGGAAACACCATATATTTT
CSARQGSSGNTIYF
>TRBJ1-2|TRBV6-1|16|.|.
TGTGCCAGCAACCCATCCGCGGGAACCCCTAACTATGGCTACACCTTC
CASNPSAGTPNYGYTF
>TRBJ2-3|TRBV30|12|.|.
TGTGCCTGGAGCTCCAGCGGGGATACGCAGTATTTT
CAWSSSGDTQYF
>TRBJ2-6|TRBV15|18|TRBD1|.
TGTGCCACCAGCCCCCCGGACAGGTTAAGCTCTGGGGCCAACGTCCTGACTTTC
CATSPPDRLSSGANVLTF
>TRBJ2-1|TRBV5-1|15|TRBD2|.
TGCGCCAGCAGCGTAGCGGGGCCTTCCTACAATGAGCAGTTCTTC
CASSVAGPSYNEQFF
>TRBJ1-1|TRBV3-1|12|.|once
TGTGCCAGCAGCCAAGCACAAAACGGGGCTTTCTTT
CASSQAQNGAFF
>TRBJ1-1|TRBV3-1|13|TRBD1|.
TGTGCCAGCACCACCACCCAGGGGGCAAAAGCTTTCTTT
CASTTTQGAKAFF
>TRBJ2-5|TRBV7-9|14|.|.
TGTGCCAGCAGCTTAGTTGCGTACCAAGAGACCCAGTACTTC
CASSLVAYQETQYF
>TRBJ2-4|TRBV4-3|13|.|.
TGCGCCAGCAGTCCCACTGGGGGGAACATTCAGTACTTC
CASSPTGGNIQYF
>TRBJ1-2|TRBV18|16|TRBD1|.
TGTGCCAGCTCACCCATGGACAGGGGGGAAGGCTATGGCTACACCTTC
CASSPMDRGEGYGYTF
>TRBJ2-1|TRBV20-1|13|.|.
TGCAGTGCTCCGGGTCCCTTCTACAATGAGCAGTTCTTC
CSAPGPFYNEQFF
>TRBJ1-2|TRBV29-1|14|.|.
TGCAGCGTATCCGGACATCCAGCTAACTATGGCTACACCTTC
CSVSGHPANYGYTF
>TRBJ2-3|TRBV3-1|15|TRBD2|.
TGTGCCAGCAACCTAGGACTAGCCGGCACAGATACGCAGTATTTT
CASNLGLAGTDTQYF
>TRBJ1-4|TRBV25-1|14|.|.
TGTGCCAGCAGTGAGGCACCTTCTAATGAAAAACTGTTTTTT
CASSEAPSNEKLFF
>TRBJ1-2|TRBV7-9|13|.|few
TGTGCCAGCAGCTTAGAGGGCGGTAGGGGCTACACCTTC
CASSLEGGRGYTF
>TRBJ2-1|TRBV4-3|13|.|.
TGCGCCAGCAGCCAAGCTCTTAACAATGAGCAGTTCTTC
CASSQALNNEQFF